This T cell receptor (beta chain) was recovered during a study of T cell repertoires in cytomegalovirus infection (dated by TCRdb to between 2019 and 2020). Turning to the overall study: Recently identified HLA-C-restricted CMV epitopes, whose presentation resists viral immunomodulation, were targeted by peptide stimulations together with well-studied HLA-B-restricted epitopes. The HLA type of each donor mattered for the analysis, because public TCR beta signatures pointed to carriage of CMV infection along with the matching HLA type. Results the study describes overall, beyond this receptor: The ex vivo response was dominated by HLA-C-restricted CMV-specific TCR beta clonotypes, which also provided the single most frequent clonotype in two of eight donors. Carriers of CMV infection plus the relevant HLA type were discriminated by the cumulative frequency of public TCR beta family members in the study cohort and in an independent roughly 320-donor cohort.

V ends up 3 bases short and J 6 bases short, with an unmatched junction base count of 3. The CDR3 goes from the cysteine to the phenylalanine over 14 residues. The DNA shown is the 42-base CDR3, in frame from base 1. Sequences MGHDK (CDR1) and SYGVNS (CDR2) are obtained from the germline V gene. The treatment or condition label of this sample denotes: in vitro stimulation with specific CMV peptide epitopes to enrich CMV-specific T cells. Sequencing used an Illumina HiSeq 1500. TCRdb reprocessed the public reads (quality trimming at Q25 with fastp, clone calling with MiXCR) and kept in-frame beta chains. Each entry is one CDR3 protein sequence, shown with its most common DNA and genes. For this sample there are roughly 170,000 distinct CDR3 sequences; 20% to 25% appear just once. Together, the top ten hold 20% to 30% of the sample. This clonotype has just a few counts. Which antigen it targets is not known. The input lacks base qualities; no much larger clone sits a single base away.

The specimen comprised CD8+ T cells from cultured PBMCs, sampled from culture after CMV antigen stimulation. This TCR was sampled from a human donor in good health (CMV status not recorded). Some clones in this sample may be carry-over from other donors' samples. The chain couples TRBV25-1 to TRBJ2-3; the junction holds 10 bases that match TRBD2. The bases are TGTGCCAGCAGTGATCTAGCGGGGGCGGATACGCAGTATTTT. Translated, this gives CASSDLAGADTQYF.